The clone carrying this T cell receptor (beta chain) has a handful of counts. The target antigen is unknown. With 2 bases removed from V and 6 bases from J, the gap between germline ends came to 14 bases. The CDR3 sequence is 14 residues long. CDR1 is SGHTA and CDR2 is FQGNSA in the germline V gene. The data belong to a study of blood T cells in healthy people across ages. Whole-study results and caveats: Bulk PBMC profiling left naive and antigen-experienced comparisons inconclusive.

A second PCR, run for about 6 to 11 cycles, used a sample-barcoded 5' primer plus a J-beta primer mix. Each sample yielded at least 3 million CDR3-containing paired-end reads. TCRdb re-called the 5' RACE reads with MiXCR, one entry per CDR3 protein. Of around 1,000,000 distinct CDR3 sequences in the sample, less than 25% are singletons; the top ten hold 0.65% to 0.95%. The same data also contributed to another study, on T cells of mothers and their children.

The V call is TRBV7-2, the J call TRBJ2-7; D is possibly TRBD2 (6 bases). This TCR derives from a girl aged 2 to 10 in good health. Material for sequencing was blood. The CDR3 region has the DNA TGTGCCAGCAGCTTAACTGATACCGGGGGCGAGCAGTACTTC. It translates to CASSLTDTGGEQYF.